This TCR beta chain emerged from a study of cytomegalovirus exposure and HLA in healthy donors (dated by TCRdb to 2016 to 2017). In the study overall: A later analysis indicated that the roughly 130 validation repertoires were generated on the platform also employed for the roughly 720 repertoires of the first cohort. The study aimed to test whether signatures of past pathogen exposure could be identified by cataloging public T cell receptors. Besides the first cohort of more than 650 subjects, a separate validation cohort made up of 90 to 150 different subjects was used. The study combined high-throughput TCR immunosequencing, statistical association of individual TCRs with disease status, and machine learning to predict cytomegalovirus infection status. Study-wide findings and limitations: While some public TCRs were present in many individuals, most TCR sequences turned up only very rarely across donors. The study gave a list of under 200 TCR beta chains associated with cytomegalovirus. Of the cluster scores, approximately 95% were above 0 in a later analysis, which found that TCRs clustered in the first cohort also tended to co-occur in the 110 or so validation repertoires. The validation cohort had no HLA typing available for a later analysis, so co-occurrence within that cohort was assessed over all 110 or so repertoires. In vitro tests confirmed that a few of the cytomegalovirus-associated TCR beta chains recognize cytomegalovirus antigens. The authors suggested that the approach could potentially be generalized to other disease states and immunological phenotypes. Cytomegalovirus status was reported to be diagnosed by the classifier with high specificity and sensitivity in both the original and validation cohorts.

Receptors were amplified or captured by the immunoSEQ multiplex PCR assay. The study's own analysis went as follows. A statistical classification framework was built for diagnosing cytomegalovirus status from the catalog of TCR beta chain sequences. The table comes from immuneACCESS by way of TCRdb, which keeps in-frame sequences with V and J called. Part of the clones is missing from these tables; in studies checked, under half for an unresolved V gene and the rest for unknown reasons. The V and J calls and clone size were taken over from that table, and D and trimming were inferred from the DNA. The sample profile shows 110,000 to 150,000 clones; 91% of them were found once. About 0.7% of the sample goes to the ten largest clones. To note about this clone: Its antigen is unknown. The input lacks base qualities; no much larger clone sits a single base away.

Separate from the approximately 690-subject first cohort, the validation cohort of roughly 130 subjects was the group to which the donors belonged. The CDR3 sequence holds 14 residues, the cysteine and phenylalanine included. Left in the record is the CDR3 DNA by itself, 42 bases read in frame from the first base. The germline V gene (reference sequence) provides CDR1 LNHDA and CDR2 SQIVND. Clipping removes 6 bases from V and 4 bases from J, with 2 as the unmatched junction base count. The chain joins TRBV19 to TRBJ1-5, and TRBD1 aligns with 11 junction nucleotides. What was sequenced was PBMCs. This clonotype was sampled from a man aged 18 to 30 in good health and CMV-seronegative. Read as DNA, the sequence is TGTGCCAGTAGCGGGACAGGGGGTAATCAGCCCCAGCATTTT. It is translated as CASSGTGGNQPQHF.